Listed here are 10 T cell receptor beta chains from one sample, sequenced in a study of beta chain features in type 1 diabetes. cDNA synthesis used the whole RNA isolate, giving expressed TCRB sequences. Assay used: immunoSEQ multiplex PCR; TCRdb lists only in-frame clones, some missing. The sample has around 340,000 clones; around a fifth are singletons. The sample consisted of naive CD4+ T cells from blood. The receptor set was obtained from a woman aged 18 to 35 in good health.

This clone was seen more than once but under ten times. The sample contains more than one DNA sequence encoding this CDR3. The rearrangement links TRBV18 to TRBJ2-7; D perhaps matches TRBD1 (6 bases). The germline V and J ends were trimmed by 0 bases and 4 bases, with 7 bases remaining between them. The CDR3 contains 13 residues. Germline V gene lookup returns CDR1 KGHSH and CDR2 LQKENI. The CDR3 nucleotides are TGTGCCAGCTCACCACCGGGGGCGTACGAGCAGTACTTC. Residues: CASSPPGAYEQYF.

V is TRBV6-1 and J is TRBJ2-1; TRBD1 might be the D (6 bases). Trimming stripped 5 bases from V and 2 bases from J, with 10 bases between. CDR1 MNHNS and CDR2 SASEGT come from the germline V gene. CDR3 length: 14 residues. CDR3 in amino acids: CASSPRGPYNEQFF. The CDR3 coding sequence is TGTGCCAGCAGTCCCAGGGGCCCCTACAATGAGCAGTTCTTC.

This clone was detected a few times. CDR3 region: CASMLRAKNDEQYF. CDR3 DNA sequence: TGTGCCAGCATGTTGCGGGCGAAAAACGACGAGCAGTACTTC. The V and J genes are TRBV2 and TRBJ2-7; D possibly corresponds to TRBD2 (5 bases). Trimming stripped 7 bases from V and 5 bases from J, with 18 bases between. Germline V gene data show CDR1 as SNHLY and CDR2 as FYNNEI. The CDR3 totals 14 residues.

This clone was seen a few times. Additional DNA sequences in this sample encode the identical CDR3. The J gene is TRBJ2-3, the V gene TRBV7-9; D gene uncertain. Germline loops: CDR1 SEHNR, CDR2 FQNEAQ (reference sequence). The V gene lost 5 bases and the J gene lost 4 bases, with 7 bases spanning the gap. The CDR3 loop spans 12 amino acids. CDR3 loop: CASSPPADTQYF. Here the CDR3 DNA reads TGTGCCAGCAGCCCTCCAGCAGATACGCAGTATTTT.

This clone was counted only a few times. The chain has TRBV5-1 and TRBJ1-1; maybe TRBD1 (6 bases). This CDR3 is built from 15 residues. The germline V and J ends were trimmed by 1 base and 7 bases, with 17 bases remaining between them. The V gene's germline CDR1 is SGHRS and CDR2 YFSETQ. The CDR3 loop reads CASSLTQGWFSEAFF. In DNA form, the CDR3 reads TGCGCCAGCAGCTTGACGCAGGGGTGGTTCAGTGAAGCTTTCTTT. The full variable domain, in which reference TRBV5-1 and TRBJ1-1 provide the parts outside the CDR3, is KAGVTQTPRYLIKTRGQQVTLSCSPISGHRSVSWYQQTPGQGLQFLFEYFSETQRNKGNFPGRFSGRQFSNSRSEMNVSTLELGDSALYLCASSLTQGWFSEAFFGQGTRLTVV.

Only a few counts were recorded for this clone. Other DNA sequences of this sample code for an identical CDR3. The chain links TRBV5-1 to TRBJ2-7; weak D call: TRBD2 (6 bases). The V end was cut by 0 bases, the J end by 0 bases, with 7 bases between. Germline CDR1 is SGHRS and CDR2 is YFSETQ. The CDR3 is 14 amino acids. Here the CDR3 DNA reads TGCGCCAGCAGCTTGGTGGGGGGCTCCTACGAGCAGTACTTC. Translation gives CASSLVGGSYEQYF.

This clone was picked up a small number of times. This sequence joins TRBV5-1 and TRBJ2-5, with 10 bases aligning to TRBD2. CDR3 length: 19 amino acids. Germline CDR1 and CDR2: SGHRS and YFSETQ. V was pared by 4 bases and J by 5 bases, with 20 bases of the junction left unmatched. The CDR3 sequence: CASSPTPLIAGGGYETQYF. The CDR3 nucleotides read TGCGCCAGCAGCCCCACCCCTCTCATAGCGGGGGGCGGCTACGAGACCCAGTACTTC.

This chain joins TRBV9 and TRBJ1-6; D is unresolved. CDR3 size: 14 residues. Germline values: CDR1 SGDLS, CDR2 YYNGEE. Trimming removed 4 bases at V and 7 bases at J, with 12 bases between. CDR3 protein: CASSLLSGNSPLHF. The CDR3 bases are TGTGCCAGCAGCCTCCTCAGCGGGAATTCACCCCTCCACTTT. The full variable domain, rest sourced from reference TRBV9 and TRBJ1-6, is DSGVTQTPKHLITATGQRVTLRCSPRSGDLSVYWYQQSLDQGLQFLIQYYNGEERAKGNILERFSAQQFPDLHSELNLSSLELGDSALYFCASSLLSGNSPLHFGNGTRLTVT.

The chain uses TRBV7-2 and TRBJ1-2; 10 nucleotides match TRBD1. The CDR3 sequence is 14 residues long. The junction had 7 bases not matched to a gene; V was cut back by 4 bases and J by 8 bases. Germline loops: CDR1 SGHTA, CDR2 FQGNSA. CDR3 DNA: TGTGCCAGCAGCTCGGACAGGGGGGCTTTGGGCTACACCTTC. As protein: CASSSDRGALGYTF.

The CDR3 DNA reads TGTGCCAGCAGTCACACAGGGTATGGGGAGACCCAGTACTTC. Translating gives CASSHTGYGETQYF. The rearrangement uses TRBV7-3 and TRBJ2-5; perhaps TRBD1 as D (6 bases). The germline V gene encodes CDR1 SGHTA and CDR2 FQGTGA. The CDR3 totals 14 residues. Between the trimmed V and J ends, which lost 6 bases and 5 bases, there was a span of 16 bases.